This is a list of T cell receptor beta chains from one sample in a study of blood T cell repertoires in COVID-19. The repertoire was sequenced with immunoSEQ multiplex PCR; TCRdb's copy has only in-frame clones and lacks some. Among a few hundred thousand clones listed, 86% were seen once. Sample: peripheral blood. These receptors were obtained from a woman in her sixties or seventies with COVID-19, enrolled during active disease. Both conserved end residues are part of each CDR3. Each record gives: clone size, V gene, CDR3 protein. The listing skips clone size in some rows; elsewhere it reads once, few, many or a size class.

clone_size: few; v_call: TRBV18; cdr3_aa: CASSPRDTLNSPLHF
clone_size: .; v_call: TRBV7-6; cdr3_aa: CASSLGSAGYNEQFF
clone_size: .; v_call: TRBV6-5; cdr3_aa: CASSDFPPEAFF
clone_size: .; v_call: TRBV9; cdr3_aa: CASSVAGVRQETQYF
clone_size: .; v_call: TRBV27; cdr3_aa: CASSSTDSDWAFF
clone_size: .; v_call: TRBV4-3; cdr3_aa: CASSQEGSGGLYNEQFF
clone_size: .; v_call: TRBV19; cdr3_aa: CASSAGTSVNNEQFF
clone_size: once; v_call: TRBV3-1/TRBV3-2; cdr3_aa: CASSPGAGAVLHNEQFF
clone_size: .; v_call: TRBV9; cdr3_aa: CASSARGQGILRYNEQFF
clone_size: .; v_call: TRBV21-1; cdr3_aa: CASSKAGTGSSYEQYF
clone_size: .; v_call: TRBV24-1; cdr3_aa: CATSELQGPKNIQYF
clone_size: .; v_call: TRBV7-2; cdr3_aa: CASSLVSRGGAFF
clone_size: .; v_call: TRBV19; cdr3_aa: CASSQTGFGKPPNF
clone_size: few; v_call: TRBV25-1; cdr3_aa: CASSESTGSGRVTDTQYF
clone_size: .; v_call: TRBV7-9; cdr3_aa: CASSLGDRTYNEQFF
clone_size: .; v_call: TRBV7-8; cdr3_aa: CASSSYPGSNTEAFF
clone_size: .; v_call: TRBV28; cdr3_aa: CASSLTPDTEAFF
clone_size: .; v_call: TRBV6-5; cdr3_aa: CASRSQGDTEAFF